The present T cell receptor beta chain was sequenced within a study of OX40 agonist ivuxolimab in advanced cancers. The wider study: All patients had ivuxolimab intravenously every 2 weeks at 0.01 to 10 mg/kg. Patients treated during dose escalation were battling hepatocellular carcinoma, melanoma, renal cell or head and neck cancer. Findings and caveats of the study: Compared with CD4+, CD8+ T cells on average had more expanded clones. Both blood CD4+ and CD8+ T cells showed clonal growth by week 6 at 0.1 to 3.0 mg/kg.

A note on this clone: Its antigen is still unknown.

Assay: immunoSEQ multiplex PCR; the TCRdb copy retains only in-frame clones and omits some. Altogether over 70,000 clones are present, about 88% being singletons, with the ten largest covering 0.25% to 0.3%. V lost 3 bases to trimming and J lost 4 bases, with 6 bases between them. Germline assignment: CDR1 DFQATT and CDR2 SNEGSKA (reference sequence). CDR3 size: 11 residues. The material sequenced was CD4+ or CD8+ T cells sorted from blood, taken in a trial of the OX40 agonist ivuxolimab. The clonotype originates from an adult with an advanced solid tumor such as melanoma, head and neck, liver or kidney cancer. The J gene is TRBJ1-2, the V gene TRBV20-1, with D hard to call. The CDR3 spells CSASDRYGYTF. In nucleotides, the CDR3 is TGCAGTGCTAGTGATCGCTATGGCTACACCTTC.